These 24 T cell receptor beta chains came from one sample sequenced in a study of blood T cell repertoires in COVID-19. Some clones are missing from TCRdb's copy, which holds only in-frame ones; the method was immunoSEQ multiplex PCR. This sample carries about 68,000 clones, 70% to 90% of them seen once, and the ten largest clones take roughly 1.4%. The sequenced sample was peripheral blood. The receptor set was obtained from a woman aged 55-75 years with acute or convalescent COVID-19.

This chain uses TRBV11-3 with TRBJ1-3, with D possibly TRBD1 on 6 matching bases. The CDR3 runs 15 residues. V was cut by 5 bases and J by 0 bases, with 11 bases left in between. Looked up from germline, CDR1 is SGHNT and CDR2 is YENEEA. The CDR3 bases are TGTGCCAGCAGCGGGGGGGCTTTCTCTGGAAACACCATATATTTT. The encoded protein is CASSGGAFSGNTIYF.

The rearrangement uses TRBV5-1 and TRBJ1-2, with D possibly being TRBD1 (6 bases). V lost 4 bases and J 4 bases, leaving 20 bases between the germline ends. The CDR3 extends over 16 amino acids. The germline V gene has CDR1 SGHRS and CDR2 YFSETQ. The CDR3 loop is CASSRQDPSVGYGYTF. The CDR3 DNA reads TGCGCCAGCAGCCGACAGGACCCCTCGGTGGGCTATGGCTACACCTTC.

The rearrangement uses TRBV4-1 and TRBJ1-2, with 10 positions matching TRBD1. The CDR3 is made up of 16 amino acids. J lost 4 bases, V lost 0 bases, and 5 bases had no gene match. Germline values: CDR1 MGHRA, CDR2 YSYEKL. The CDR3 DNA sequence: TGCGCCAGCAGCCAAGAGGTGGACAGGGGGATCTATGGCTACACCTTC. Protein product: CASSQEVDRGIYGYTF.

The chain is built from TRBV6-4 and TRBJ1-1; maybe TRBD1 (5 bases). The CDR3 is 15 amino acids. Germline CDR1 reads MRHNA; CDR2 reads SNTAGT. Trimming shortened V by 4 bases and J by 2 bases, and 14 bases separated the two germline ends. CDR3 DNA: TGTGCCAGCAGTGCTAACCCGACAGAAAACACTGAAGCTTTCTTT. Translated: CASSANPTENTEAFF.

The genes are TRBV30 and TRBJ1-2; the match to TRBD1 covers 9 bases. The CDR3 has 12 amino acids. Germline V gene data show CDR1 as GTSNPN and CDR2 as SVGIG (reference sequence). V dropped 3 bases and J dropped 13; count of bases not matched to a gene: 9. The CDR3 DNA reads TGTGCCTGGAGCCGGACCGGGACAGGGCGCACCTTC. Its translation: CAWSRTGTGRTF.

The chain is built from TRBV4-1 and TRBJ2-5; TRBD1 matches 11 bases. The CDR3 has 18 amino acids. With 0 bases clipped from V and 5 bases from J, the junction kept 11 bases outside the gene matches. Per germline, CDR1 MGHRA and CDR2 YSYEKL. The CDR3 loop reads CASSQDVMVGTGGETQYF. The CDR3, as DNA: TGCGCCAGCAGCCAAGATGTTATGGTTGGGACAGGGGGGGAGACCCAGTACTTC.

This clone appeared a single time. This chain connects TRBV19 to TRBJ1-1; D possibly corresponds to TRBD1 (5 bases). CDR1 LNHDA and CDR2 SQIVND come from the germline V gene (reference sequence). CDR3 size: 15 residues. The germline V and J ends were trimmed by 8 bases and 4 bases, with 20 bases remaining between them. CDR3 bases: TGTGCCAGTGCAGTATTATCAGGGTGGGGCACTGAAGCTTTCTTT. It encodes CASAVLSGWGTEAFF.

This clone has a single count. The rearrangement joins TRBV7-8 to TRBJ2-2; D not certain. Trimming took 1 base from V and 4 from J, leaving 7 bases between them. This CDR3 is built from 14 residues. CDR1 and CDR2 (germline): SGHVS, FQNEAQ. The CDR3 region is CASSLVLFTGELFF. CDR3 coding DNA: TGTGCCAGCAGCTTAGTTCTATTCACCGGGGAGCTGTTTTTT.

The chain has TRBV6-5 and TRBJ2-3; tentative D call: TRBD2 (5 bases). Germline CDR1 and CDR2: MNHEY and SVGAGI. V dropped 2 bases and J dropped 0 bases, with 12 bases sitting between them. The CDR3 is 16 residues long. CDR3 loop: CASSYSRGRSTDTQYF. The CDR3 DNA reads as TGTGCCAGCAGTTACAGTCGCGGGCGGAGCACAGATACGCAGTATTTT.

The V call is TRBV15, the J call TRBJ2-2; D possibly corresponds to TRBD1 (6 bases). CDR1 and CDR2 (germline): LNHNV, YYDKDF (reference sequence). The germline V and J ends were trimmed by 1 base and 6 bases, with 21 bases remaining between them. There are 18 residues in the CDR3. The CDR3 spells CATSRGGRGRGFAGELFF. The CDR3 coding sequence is TGTGCCACCAGCAGAGGGGGTAGGGGCAGGGGTTTTGCCGGGGAGCTGTTTTTT.

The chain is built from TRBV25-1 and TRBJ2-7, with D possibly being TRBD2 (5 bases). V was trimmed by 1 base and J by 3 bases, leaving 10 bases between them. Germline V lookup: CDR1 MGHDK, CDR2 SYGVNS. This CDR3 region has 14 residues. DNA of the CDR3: TGTGCCAGCAGTGAATGGGCTAGCAGCTACGAGCAGTACTTC. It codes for CASSEWASSYEQYF.

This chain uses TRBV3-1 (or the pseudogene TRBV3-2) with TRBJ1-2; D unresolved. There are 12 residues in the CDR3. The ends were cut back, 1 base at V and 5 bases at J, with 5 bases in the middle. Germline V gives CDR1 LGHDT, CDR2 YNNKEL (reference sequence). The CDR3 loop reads CASSQAVYGYTF. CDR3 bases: TGTGCCAGCAGCCAAGCGGTTTATGGCTACACCTTC.

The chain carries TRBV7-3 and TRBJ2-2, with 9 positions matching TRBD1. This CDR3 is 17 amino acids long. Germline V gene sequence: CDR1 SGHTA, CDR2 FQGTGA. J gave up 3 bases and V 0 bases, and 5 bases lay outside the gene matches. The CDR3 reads CASSLTYRGRDTGELFF. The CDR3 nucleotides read TGTGCCAGCAGCTTAACCTACAGGGGGCGCGACACCGGGGAGCTGTTTTTT.

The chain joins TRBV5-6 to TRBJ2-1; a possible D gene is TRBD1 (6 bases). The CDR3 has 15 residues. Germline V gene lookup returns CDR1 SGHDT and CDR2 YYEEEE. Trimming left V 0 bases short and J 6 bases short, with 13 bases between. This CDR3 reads CASSLAGARVNEQFF. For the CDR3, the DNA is TGTGCCAGCAGCTTGGCAGGGGCGCGGGTCAATGAGCAGTTCTTC. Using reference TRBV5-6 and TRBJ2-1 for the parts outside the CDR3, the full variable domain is DAGVTQSPTHLIKTRGQQVTLRCSPKSGHDTVSWYQQALGQGPQFIFQYYEEEERQRGNFPDRFSGHQFPNYSSELNVNALLLGDSALYLCASSLAGARVNEQFFGPGTRLTVL.

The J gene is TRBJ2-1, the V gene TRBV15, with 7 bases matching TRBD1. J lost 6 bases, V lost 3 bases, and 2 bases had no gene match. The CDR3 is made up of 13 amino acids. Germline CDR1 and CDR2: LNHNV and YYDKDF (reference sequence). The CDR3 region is CATSSGTVNEQFF. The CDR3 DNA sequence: TGTGCCACCAGCAGCGGGACAGTCAATGAGCAGTTCTTC.

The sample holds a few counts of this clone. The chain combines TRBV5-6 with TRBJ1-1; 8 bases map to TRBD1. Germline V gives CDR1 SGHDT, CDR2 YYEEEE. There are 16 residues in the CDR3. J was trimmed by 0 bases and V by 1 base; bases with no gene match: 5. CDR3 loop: CASSLIGTGLNTEAFF. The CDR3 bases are TGTGCCAGCAGCTTGATCGGGACAGGTTTGAACACTGAAGCTTTCTTT.

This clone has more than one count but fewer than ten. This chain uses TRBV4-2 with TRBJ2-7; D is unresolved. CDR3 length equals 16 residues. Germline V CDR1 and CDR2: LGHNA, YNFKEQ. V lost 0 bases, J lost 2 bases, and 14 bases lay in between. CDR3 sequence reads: CASSQDSQVETYEQYF. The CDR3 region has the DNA TGTGCCAGCAGCCAAGATAGTCAGGTCGAAACCTACGAGCAGTACTTC.

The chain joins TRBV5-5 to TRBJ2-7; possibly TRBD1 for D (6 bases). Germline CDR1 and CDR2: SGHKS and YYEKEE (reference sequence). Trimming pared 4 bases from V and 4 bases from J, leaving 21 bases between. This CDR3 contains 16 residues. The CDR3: CASSPGHRRVGYEQYF. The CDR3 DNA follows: TGTGCCAGCAGCCCGGGACACCGGCGGGTTGGGTACGAGCAGTACTTC. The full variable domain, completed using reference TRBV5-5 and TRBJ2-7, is DAGVTQSPTHLIKTRGQQVTLRCSPISGHKSVSWYQQVLGQGPQFIFQYYEKEERGRGNFPDRFSARQFPNYSSELNVNALLLGDSALYLCASSPGHRRVGYEQYFGPGTRLTVT.

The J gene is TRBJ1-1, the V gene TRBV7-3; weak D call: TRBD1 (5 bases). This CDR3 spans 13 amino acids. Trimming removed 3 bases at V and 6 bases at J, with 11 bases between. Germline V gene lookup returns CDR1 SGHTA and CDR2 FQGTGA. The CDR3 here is CASSFGAGAEAFF. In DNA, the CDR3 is TGTGCCAGCAGCTTTGGGGCTGGGGCTGAAGCTTTCTTT.

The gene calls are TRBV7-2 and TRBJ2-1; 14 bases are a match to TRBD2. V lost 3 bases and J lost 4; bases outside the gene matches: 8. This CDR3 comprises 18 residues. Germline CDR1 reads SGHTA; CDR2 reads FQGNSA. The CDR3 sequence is CASSFRLAGGPGYNEQFF. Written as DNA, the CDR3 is TGTGCCAGCAGCTTCCGACTAGCGGGGGGGCCCGGGTACAATGAGCAGTTCTTC.

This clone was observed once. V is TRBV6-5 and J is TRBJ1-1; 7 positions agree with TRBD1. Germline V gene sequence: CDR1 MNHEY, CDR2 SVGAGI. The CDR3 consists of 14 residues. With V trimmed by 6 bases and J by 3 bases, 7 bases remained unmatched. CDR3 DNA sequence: TGTGCCAGCAGGGGGGACAGAACGGACACTGAAGCTTTCTTT. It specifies CASRGDRTDTEAFF.

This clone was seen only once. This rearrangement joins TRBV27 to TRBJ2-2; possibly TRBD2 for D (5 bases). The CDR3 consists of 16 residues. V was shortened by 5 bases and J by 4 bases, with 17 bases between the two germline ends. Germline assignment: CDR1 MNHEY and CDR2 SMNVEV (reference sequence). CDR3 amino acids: CASSKNSDPRTGELFF. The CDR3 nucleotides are TGTGCCAGCAGTAAAAATAGCGATCCTCGCACCGGGGAGCTGTTTTTT.

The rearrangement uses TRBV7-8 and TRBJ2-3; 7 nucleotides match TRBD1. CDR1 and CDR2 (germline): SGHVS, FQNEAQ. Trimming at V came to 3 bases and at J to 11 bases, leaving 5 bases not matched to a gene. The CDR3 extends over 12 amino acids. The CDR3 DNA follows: TGTGCCAGCAGCTTTGTTCGGGACAGGCAGTATTTT. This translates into CASSFVRDRQYF.

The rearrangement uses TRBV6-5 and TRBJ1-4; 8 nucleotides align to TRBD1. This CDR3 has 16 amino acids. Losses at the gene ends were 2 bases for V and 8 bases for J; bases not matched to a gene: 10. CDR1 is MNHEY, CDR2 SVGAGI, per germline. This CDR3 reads CASSYDPGQVGEKLFF. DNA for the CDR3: TGTGCCAGCAGTTACGATCCGGGACAGGTTGGAGAAAAACTGTTTTTT.